The T cell receptor beta chain under discussion was sequenced for a study of patients and donors after allogeneic stem cell transplantation. Via MiXCR, TCRdb re-called the RT-PCR reads, giving one row per CDR3 protein. The sample lists about 160,000 distinct CDR3 sequences; approximately 25% were seen once. CDR1 is MNHNS and CDR2 is SASEGT in the germline V gene. The CDR3 totals 16 residues. V lost 2 bases and J lost 0, with 11 bases in between. The sequenced sample was blood, either unsorted or a sorted T cell fraction (not recorded which). The TCR was taken from a human donor who was either an allogeneic HSCT recipient or a stem cell or donor lymphocyte infusion donor (not recorded which). It is not recorded whose cells these are; they may come from a transplant donor. This rearrangement joins TRBV6-1 to TRBJ1-5; D might be TRBD1 (5 bases). The CDR3 spells CASSELGGGSNQPQHF. The DNA of the CDR3 is TGTGCCAGCAGTGAATTGGGGGGGGGTAGCAATCAGCCCCAGCATTTT.